This is a list of T cell receptor beta chains from one sample in a study of blood T cell repertoires in COVID-19. The data were produced by immunoSEQ multiplex PCR, yet TCRdb's version contains in-frame clones alone and is incomplete. Here the sample spans around 28,000 clones, approximately 92% being singletons. Source material: peripheral blood. Every receptor here comes from a man older than 75 with acute or convalescent COVID-19. Each CDR3 is given with its conserved first and last residue. D genes are given only for firm matches. Expanded clones are given a class, and other clones once, few, many or no size at all.

clone size	V gene	D gene	J gene	CDR3 protein	CDR3 DNA
-	TRBV9	TRBD1	TRBJ1-1	CASSPTTGITEAFF	TGTGCCAGCAGCCCGACGACAGGGATCACTGAAGCTTTCTTT
-	TRBV5-5	-	TRBJ2-2	CASSFIINTGELFF	TGTGCCAGCAGCTTCATCATCAACACCGGGGAGCTGTTTTTT
-	TRBV10-3	TRBD2	TRBJ2-5	CAISVGSRGLAGAETQYF	TGTGCCATCAGTGTAGGGTCGAGGGGACTAGCGGGAGCAGAGACCCAGTACTTC
-	TRBV11-3	TRBD2	TRBJ2-1	CASSSGLAGPRNEQFF	TGTGCCAGCAGCTCGGGACTAGCGGGCCCTAGGAATGAGCAGTTCTTC
-	TRBV28	TRBD2	TRBJ2-7	CASNSPGLVGEQYF	TGTGCCAGCAATTCACCGGGACTAGTGGGCGAGCAGTACTTC
-	TRBV7-9	-	TRBJ2-3	CASSLAAGLYTQYF	TGTGCCAGCAGCTTAGCGGCCGGGTTATATACGCAGTATTTT
-	TRBV5-6	-	TRBJ2-3	CASSSLGSSDTQYF	TGTGCCAGCAGCTCCTTGGGCAGCTCAGATACGCAGTATTTT
-	TRBV7-2	-	TRBJ2-7	CASTREEAGSTYEQYF	TGTGCCAGCACCCGGGAAGAGGCAGGATCTACCTACGAGCAGTACTTC
-	TRBV28	-	TRBJ1-5	CASSLWSQPQHF	TGTGCCAGCAGCCTCTGGAGTCAGCCCCAGCATTTT
-	TRBV3-1/TRBV3-2	-	TRBJ2-7	CASSQVNEQYF	TGTGCCAGCAGCCAAGTCAACGAGCAGTACTTC
-	TRBV9	TRBD2	TRBJ2-1	CASSPGGASYNEQFF	TGTGCCAGCAGCCCCGGGGGGGCCTCCTACAATGAGCAGTTCTTC
few	TRBV15	-	TRBJ2-7	CATSRDLTQYEQYF	TGTGCCACCAGCAGAGATCTAACACAGTACGAGCAGTACTTC
-	TRBV15	-	TRBJ2-7	CATSGSQFSYEQYF	TGTGCCACCAGTGGTTCACAGTTCTCCTACGAGCAGTACTTC